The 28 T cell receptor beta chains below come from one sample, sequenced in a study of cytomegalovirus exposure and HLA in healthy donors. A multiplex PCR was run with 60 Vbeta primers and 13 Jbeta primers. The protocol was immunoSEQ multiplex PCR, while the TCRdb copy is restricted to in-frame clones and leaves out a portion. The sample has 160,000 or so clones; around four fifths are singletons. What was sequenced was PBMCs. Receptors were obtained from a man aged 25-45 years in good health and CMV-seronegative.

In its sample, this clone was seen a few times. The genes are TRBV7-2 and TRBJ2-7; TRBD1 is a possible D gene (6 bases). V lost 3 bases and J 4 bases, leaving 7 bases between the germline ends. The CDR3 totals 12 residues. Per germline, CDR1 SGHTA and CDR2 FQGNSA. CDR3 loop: CASSFQGYEQYF. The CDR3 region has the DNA TGTGCCAGCAGCTTCCAGGGGTACGAGCAGTACTTC.

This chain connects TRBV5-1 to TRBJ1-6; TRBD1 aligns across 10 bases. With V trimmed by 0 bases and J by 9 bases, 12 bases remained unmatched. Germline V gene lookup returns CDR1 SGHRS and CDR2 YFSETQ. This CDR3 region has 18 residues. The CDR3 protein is CASSLDPGQGLLGSPLHF. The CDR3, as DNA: TGCGCCAGCAGCTTGGACCCGGGACAGGGGCTTCTCGGTTCACCCCTCCACTTT.

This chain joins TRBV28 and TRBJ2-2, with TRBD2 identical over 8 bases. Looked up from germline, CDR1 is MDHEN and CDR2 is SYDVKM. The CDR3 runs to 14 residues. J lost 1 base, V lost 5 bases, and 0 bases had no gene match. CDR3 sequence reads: CASSSGGNTGELFF. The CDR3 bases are TGTGCCAGCAGTAGCGGGGGGAACACCGGGGAGCTGTTTTTT.

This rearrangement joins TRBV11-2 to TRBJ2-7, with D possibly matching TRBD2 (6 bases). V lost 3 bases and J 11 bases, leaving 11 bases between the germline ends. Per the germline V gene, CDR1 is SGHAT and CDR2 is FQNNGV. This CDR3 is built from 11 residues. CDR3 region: CASSFRGGKYF. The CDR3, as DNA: TGTGCCAGCAGCTTTCGCGGAGGGAAGTACTTC.

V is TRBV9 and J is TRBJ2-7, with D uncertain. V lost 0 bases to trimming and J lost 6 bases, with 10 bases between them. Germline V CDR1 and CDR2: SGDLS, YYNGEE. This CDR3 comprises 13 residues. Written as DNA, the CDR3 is TGTGCCAGCAGCGTAGAAGTCTACAGCGAGCAGTACTTC. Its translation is CASSVEVYSEQYF. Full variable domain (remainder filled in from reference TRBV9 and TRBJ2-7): DSGVTQTPKHLITATGQRVTLRCSPRSGDLSVYWYQQSLDQGLQFLIQYYNGEERAKGNILERFSAQQFPDLHSELNLSSLELGDSALYFCASSVEVYSEQYFGPGTRLTVT.

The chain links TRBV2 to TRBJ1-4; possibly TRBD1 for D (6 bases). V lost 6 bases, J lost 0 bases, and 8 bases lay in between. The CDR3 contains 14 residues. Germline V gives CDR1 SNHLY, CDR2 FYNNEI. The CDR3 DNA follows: TGTGCCAGCAGGGACAGTTCAACTAATGAAAAACTGTTTTTT. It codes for CASRDSSTNEKLFF.

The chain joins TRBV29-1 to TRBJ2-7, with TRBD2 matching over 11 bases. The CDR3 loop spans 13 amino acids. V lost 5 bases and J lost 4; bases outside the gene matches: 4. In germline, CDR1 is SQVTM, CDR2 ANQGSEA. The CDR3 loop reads CSVSTSGRYEQYF. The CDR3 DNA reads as TGCAGCGTTTCTACTAGCGGGAGATACGAGCAGTACTTC.

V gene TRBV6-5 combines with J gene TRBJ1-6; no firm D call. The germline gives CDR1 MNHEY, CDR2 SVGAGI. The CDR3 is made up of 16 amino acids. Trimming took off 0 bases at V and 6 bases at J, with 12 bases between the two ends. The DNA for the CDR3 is TGTGCCAGCAGTTACTCGCTCGGGGATAGTAATTCACCCCTCCACTTT. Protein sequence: CASSYSLGDSNSPLHF.

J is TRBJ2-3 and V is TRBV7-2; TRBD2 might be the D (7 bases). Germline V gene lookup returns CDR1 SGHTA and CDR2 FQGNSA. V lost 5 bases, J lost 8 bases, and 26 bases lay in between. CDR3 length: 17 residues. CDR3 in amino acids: CASSPNSNGGPGGTQYF. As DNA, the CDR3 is TGTGCCAGCAGCCCTAACAGTAACGGGGGGCCGGGGGGTACGCAGTATTTT.

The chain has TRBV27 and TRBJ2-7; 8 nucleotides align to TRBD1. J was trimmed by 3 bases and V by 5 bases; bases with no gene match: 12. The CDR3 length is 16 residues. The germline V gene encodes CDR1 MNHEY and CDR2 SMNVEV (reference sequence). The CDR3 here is CASSHWSDRGLYEQYF. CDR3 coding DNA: TGTGCCAGCAGTCATTGGTCAGACAGGGGCCTCTACGAGCAGTACTTC.

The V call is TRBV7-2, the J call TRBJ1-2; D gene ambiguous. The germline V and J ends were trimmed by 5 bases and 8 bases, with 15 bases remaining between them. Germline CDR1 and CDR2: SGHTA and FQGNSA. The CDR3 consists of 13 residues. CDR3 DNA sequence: TGTGCCAGCAGCGCCCCAGAGGCGGGCGGCTACACCTTC. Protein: CASSAPEAGGYTF.

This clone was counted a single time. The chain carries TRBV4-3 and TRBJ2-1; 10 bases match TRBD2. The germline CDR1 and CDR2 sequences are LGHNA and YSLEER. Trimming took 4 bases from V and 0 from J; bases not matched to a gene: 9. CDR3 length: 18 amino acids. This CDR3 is CASSPGASGRSSYNEQFF. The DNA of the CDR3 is TGCGCCAGCAGCCCAGGCGCTAGCGGGAGATCCTCCTACAATGAGCAGTTCTTC.

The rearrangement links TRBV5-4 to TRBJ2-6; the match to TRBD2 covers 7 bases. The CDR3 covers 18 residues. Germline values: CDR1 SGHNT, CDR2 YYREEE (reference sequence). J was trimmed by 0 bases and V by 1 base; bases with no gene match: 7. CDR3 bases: TGTGCCAGCAGCTTGCTAGCGGTCCCCCTCTCTGGGGCCAACGTCCTGACTTTC. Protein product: CASSLLAVPLSGANVLTF.

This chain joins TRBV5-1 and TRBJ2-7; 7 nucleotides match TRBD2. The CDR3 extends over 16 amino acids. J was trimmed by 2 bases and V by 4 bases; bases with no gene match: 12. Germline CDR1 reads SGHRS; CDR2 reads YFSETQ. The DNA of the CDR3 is TGCGCCAGCAGCCCGGGCGGTTGGGCGGGGGCCTACGAGCAGTACTTC. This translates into CASSPGGWAGAYEQYF.

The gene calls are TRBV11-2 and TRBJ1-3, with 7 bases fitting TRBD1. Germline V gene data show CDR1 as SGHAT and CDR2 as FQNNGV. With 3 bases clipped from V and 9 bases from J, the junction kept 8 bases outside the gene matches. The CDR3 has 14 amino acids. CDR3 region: CASSLAGTVGTIYF. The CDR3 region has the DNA TGTGCCAGCAGCTTGGCGGGGACAGTTGGCACCATATATTTT.

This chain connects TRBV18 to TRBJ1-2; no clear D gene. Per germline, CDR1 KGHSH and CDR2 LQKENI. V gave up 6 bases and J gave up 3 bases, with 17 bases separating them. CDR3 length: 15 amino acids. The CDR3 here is CASSPVRVLDYGYTF. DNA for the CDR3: TGTGCCAGCTCTCCCGTCCGGGTATTAGACTATGGCTACACCTTC. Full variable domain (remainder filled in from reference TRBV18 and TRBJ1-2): NAGVMQNPRHLVRRRGQEARLRCSPMKGHSHVYWYRQLPEEGLKFMVYLQKENIIDESGMPKERFSAEFPKEGPSILRIQQVVRGDSAAYFCASSPVRVLDYGYTFGSGTRLTVV.

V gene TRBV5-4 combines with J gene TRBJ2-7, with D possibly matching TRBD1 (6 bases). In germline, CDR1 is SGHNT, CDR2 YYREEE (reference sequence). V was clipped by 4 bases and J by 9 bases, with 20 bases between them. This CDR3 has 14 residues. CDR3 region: CASSVSRGDLPQYF. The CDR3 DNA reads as TGTGCCAGCAGCGTGAGCAGGGGCGATTTGCCGCAGTACTTC. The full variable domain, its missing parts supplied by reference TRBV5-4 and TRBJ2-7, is ETGVTQSPTHLIKTRGQQVTLRCSSQSGHNTVSWYQQALGQGPQFIFQYYREEENGRGNFPPRFSGLQFPNYSSELNVNALELDDSALYLCASSVSRGDLPQYFGPGTRLTVT.

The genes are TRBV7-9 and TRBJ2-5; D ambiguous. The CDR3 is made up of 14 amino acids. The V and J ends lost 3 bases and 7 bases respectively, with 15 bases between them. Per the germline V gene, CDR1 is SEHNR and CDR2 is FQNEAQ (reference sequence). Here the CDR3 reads CASSFYSGAGTQYF. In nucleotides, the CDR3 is TGTGCCAGCAGCTTTTACAGTGGCGCAGGGACCCAGTACTTC. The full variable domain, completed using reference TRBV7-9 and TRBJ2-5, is DTGVSQNPRHKITKRGQNVTFRCDPISEHNRLYWYRQTLGQGPEFLTYFQNEAQLEKSRLLSDRFSAERPKGSFSTLEIQRTEQGDSAMYLCASSFYSGAGTQYFGPGTRLLVL.

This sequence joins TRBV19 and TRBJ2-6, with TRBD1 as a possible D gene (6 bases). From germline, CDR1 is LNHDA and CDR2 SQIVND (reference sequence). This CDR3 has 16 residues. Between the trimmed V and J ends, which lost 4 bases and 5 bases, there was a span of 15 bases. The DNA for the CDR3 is TGTGCCAGTAGTAAGGTGGTACAGGGCAGGGCCAACGTCCTGACTTTC. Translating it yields CASSKVVQGRANVLTF. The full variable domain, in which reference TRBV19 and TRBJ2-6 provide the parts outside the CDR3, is DGGITQSPKYLFRKEGQNVTLSCEQNLNHDAMYWYRQDPGQGLRLIYYSQIVNDFQKGDIAEGYSVSREKKESFPLTVTSAQKNPTAFYLCASSKVVQGRANVLTFGAGSRLTVL.

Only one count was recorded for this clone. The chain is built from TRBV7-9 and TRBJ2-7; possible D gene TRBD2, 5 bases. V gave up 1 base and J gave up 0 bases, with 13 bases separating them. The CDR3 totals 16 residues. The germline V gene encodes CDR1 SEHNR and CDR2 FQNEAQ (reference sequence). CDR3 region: CASSLGVSGSSYEQYF. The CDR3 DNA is TGTGCCAGCAGCTTAGGGGTCAGCGGTAGCTCCTACGAGCAGTACTTC.

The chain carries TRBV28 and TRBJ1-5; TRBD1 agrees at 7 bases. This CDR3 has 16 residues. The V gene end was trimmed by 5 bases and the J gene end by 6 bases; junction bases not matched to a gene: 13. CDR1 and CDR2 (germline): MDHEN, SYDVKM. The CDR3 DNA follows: TGTGCCAGCAGTCTACCGGGACAGAGACCTATTCAGCCCCAGCATTTT. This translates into CASSLPGQRPIQPQHF.

In nucleotides, the CDR3 is TGTGCCAGCAGTTTATATCCCTCATCAGGGGGATACGAGCAGTACTTC. This translates into CASSLYPSSGGYEQYF. This chain links TRBV28 with TRBJ2-7, with TRBD1 identical over 7 bases. CDR1 and CDR2 from the germline V gene are MDHEN and SYDVKM. This CDR3 region has 16 residues. V lost 1 base to trimming and J lost 4 bases; unmatched junction nucleotides: 10.

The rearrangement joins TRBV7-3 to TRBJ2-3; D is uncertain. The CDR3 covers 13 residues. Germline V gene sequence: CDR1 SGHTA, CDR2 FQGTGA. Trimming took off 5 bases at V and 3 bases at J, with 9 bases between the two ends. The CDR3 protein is CASSPLGTDTQYF. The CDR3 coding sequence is TGTGCCAGCAGCCCCCTCGGGACAGATACGCAGTATTTT.

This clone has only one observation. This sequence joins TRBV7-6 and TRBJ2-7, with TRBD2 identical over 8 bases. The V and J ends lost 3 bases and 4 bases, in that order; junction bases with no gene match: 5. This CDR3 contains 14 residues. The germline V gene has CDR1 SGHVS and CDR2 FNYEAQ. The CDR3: CASSFGGELYEQYF. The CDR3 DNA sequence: TGTGCCAGCAGCTTCGGGGGGGAATTATACGAGCAGTACTTC.

The CDR3 reads CASSSGQIDTQYF. CDR3 bases: TGTGCCAGCAGCTCAGGACAGATCGATACGCAGTATTTT. The chain is built from TRBV11-2 and TRBJ2-3, with D possibly TRBD1 on 6 matching bases. V lost 4 bases and J lost 6, with 11 bases in between. The CDR3 has 13 residues. The germline CDR1 and CDR2 sequences are SGHAT and FQNNGV.

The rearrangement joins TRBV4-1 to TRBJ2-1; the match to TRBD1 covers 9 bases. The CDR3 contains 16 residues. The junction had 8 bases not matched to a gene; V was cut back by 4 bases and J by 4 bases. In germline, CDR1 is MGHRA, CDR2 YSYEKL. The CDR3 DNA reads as TGCGCCAGCAGCCTGGACGGGACAGGGAGTTACAATGAGCAGTTCTTC. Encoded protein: CASSLDGTGSYNEQFF.

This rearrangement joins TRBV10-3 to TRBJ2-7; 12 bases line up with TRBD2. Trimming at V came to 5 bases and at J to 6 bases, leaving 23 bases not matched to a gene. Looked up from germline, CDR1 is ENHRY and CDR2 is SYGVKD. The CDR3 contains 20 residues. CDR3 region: CAISRNTGQPSGTSGFEQYF. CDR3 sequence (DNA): TGTGCCATCAGTAGGAATACGGGACAACCTTCCGGGACTAGCGGGTTCGAGCAGTACTTC.

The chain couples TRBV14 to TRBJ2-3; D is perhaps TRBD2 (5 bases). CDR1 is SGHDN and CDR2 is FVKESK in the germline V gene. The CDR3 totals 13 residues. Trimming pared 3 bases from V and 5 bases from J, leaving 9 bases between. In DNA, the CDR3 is TGTGCCAGCAGCCATACCGGGGTAGATACGCAGTATTTT. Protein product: CASSHTGVDTQYF. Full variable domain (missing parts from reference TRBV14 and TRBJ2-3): EAGVTQFPSHSVIEKGQTVTLRCDPISGHDNLYWYRRVMGKEIKFLLHFVKESKQDESGMPNNRFLAERTGGTYSTLKVQPAELEDSGVYFCASSHTGVDTQYFGPGTRLTVL.